These 26 T cell receptor beta chains originate from one sample sequenced in a study of T cell responses to AZD1222 COVID-19 vaccine. The repertoire was sequenced with immunoSEQ multiplex PCR; TCRdb's copy has only in-frame clones and lacks some. The sample lists tens of thousands of clones, roughly 84% occurring once. This material consisted of peripheral blood, taken on day 0 of AZD1222 vaccination. The receptors come from an adult in good health.

V and J are TRBV27 and TRBJ2-1; 10 bases match TRBD1. The ends lost 2 bases at V and 2 bases at J; junction bases unmatched: 9. Per the germline V gene, CDR1 is MNHEY and CDR2 is SMNVEV (reference sequence). CDR3 size: 18 residues. CDR3 DNA: TGTGCCAGCAGTTTAGGGAGGGGGACAGGGGTGCCCTACAATGAGCAGTTCTTC. This encodes CASSLGRGTGVPYNEQFF.

This clone was seen only a few times. V usage is TRBV28 and J usage is TRBJ1-5; D possibly corresponds to TRBD1 (5 bases). CDR1 is MDHEN, CDR2 SYDVKM, per germline. CDR3 length: 13 amino acids. Trimming removed 1 base from V and 7 bases from J, with 8 bases in between. The CDR3, as DNA: TGTGCCAGCAGTTTATTCGGGGGACAGCCCCAGCATTTT. It yields the protein CASSLFGGQPQHF.

This chain connects TRBV28 to TRBJ2-7, with 7 bases identical to TRBD1. This CDR3 region has 15 residues. V gave up 3 bases and J gave up 4 bases; unmatched junction bases: 9. CDR1 MDHEN and CDR2 SYDVKM come from the germline V gene. CDR3 residues: CASSFYRTGLYEQYF. CDR3 sequence (DNA): TGTGCCAGCAGTTTCTATCGGACAGGTCTTTACGAGCAGTACTTC.

The genes are TRBV6-6 and TRBJ1-6, with TRBD1 matching 9 bases. CDR1 is MNHNY, CDR2 SVGAGI, per germline (reference sequence). This CDR3 spans 13 amino acids. Unmatched junction bases numbered 3, after V lost 8 bases and J lost 7 bases. DNA of the CDR3: TGTGCCAGCCTGGACAGGGGAAATTCACCCCTCCACTTT. Translated, it gives CASLDRGNSPLHF.

This chain joins TRBV5-1 and TRBJ2-7; possible D gene TRBD2, 6 bases. The V end lost 4 bases, the J end lost 4 bases, and 15 bases lay between the germline ends. From germline, CDR1 is SGHRS and CDR2 YFSETQ. This CDR3 has 14 residues. CDR3 sequence reads: CASSEGPAGYEQYF. The CDR3 nucleotides read TGCGCCAGCAGCGAAGGTCCCGCGGGGTACGAGCAGTACTTC.

CDR3 region: CASSQGGGETQYF. In DNA, the CDR3 is TGCGCCAGCAGCCAAGGAGGCGGGGAGACCCAGTACTTC. The chain joins TRBV4-1 to TRBJ2-5, with TRBD2 as a possible D gene (5 bases). CDR3 size: 13 residues. Per the germline V gene, CDR1 is MGHRA and CDR2 is YSYEKL. Trimming left V 1 base short and J 5 bases short, with 8 bases between.

The CDR3 sequence is CASRTLGTGTDTQYF. The CDR3 DNA follows: TGTGCCAGTAGGACGTTGGGGACAGGGACAGATACGCAGTATTTT. The V call is TRBV9, the J call TRBJ2-3; 9 nucleotides align to TRBD1. V shed 8 bases, J shed 3 bases, and the junction held 10 bases outside the gene matches. The V gene's germline CDR1 is SGDLS and CDR2 YYNGEE. The CDR3 spans 15 residues.

The genes are TRBV27 and TRBJ1-6; D unresolved. Germline CDR1 and CDR2: MNHEY and SMNVEV (reference sequence). V lost 2 bases and J lost 8, with 13 bases in between. The CDR3 has 15 residues. CDR3 coding DNA: TGTGCCAGCAGTTTAGGGTCAGGACGAGATTCACCCCTCCACTTT. Translated, it gives CASSLGSGRDSPLHF.

V is TRBV11-3 and J is TRBJ2-5, with 8 bases identical to TRBD2. The CDR3 is made up of 16 amino acids. V lost 1 base and J lost 4; bases outside the gene matches: 8. Germline V gene data show CDR1 as SGHNT and CDR2 as YENEEA. CDR3 sequence reads: CASSLGGTRDRETQYF. The CDR3 region has the DNA TGTGCCAGCAGCTTAGGAGGGACTAGGGACCGAGAGACCCAGTACTTC.

The chain recombines TRBV10-2 with TRBJ2-4; TRBD1 aligns across 8 bases. The V gene's germline CDR1 is WSHSY and CDR2 SAAADI. The CDR3 has 13 residues. V lost 8 bases, J lost 8 bases, and 8 bases stayed unmatched. The CDR3 loop reads CASGRDRKDIQYF. Here the CDR3 DNA reads TGCGCCAGCGGGCGGGACAGGAAGGACATTCAGTACTTC.

This chain links TRBV4-1 with TRBJ1-2, with D uncertain. V dropped 1 base and J dropped 8 bases, with 14 bases sitting between them. This CDR3 spans 14 amino acids. Germline V gene data show CDR1 as MGHRA and CDR2 as YSYEKL. CDR3 in DNA: TGCGCCAGCAGCCAAGGTCCCGGGTCCCCGGGCTACACCTTC. The encoded protein is CASSQGPGSPGYTF.

The J gene is TRBJ1-1, the V gene TRBV30; D gene ambiguous. The CDR3 totals 12 residues. Looked up from germline, CDR1 is GTSNPN and CDR2 is SVGIG (reference sequence). Trimming shortened V by 3 bases and J by 11 bases, and 16 bases separated the two germline ends. The CDR3 bases are TGTGCCTGGAGCGGCGTGATCGGAGGGGCTTTCTTT. Translating it yields CAWSGVIGGAFF.

By frequency in the sample, this clone is medium-sized. The rearrangement uses TRBV11-1 and TRBJ1-2; 8 bases match TRBD1. CDR1 and CDR2 (germline): SGHAT, FQDESV (reference sequence). This CDR3 is 13 amino acids long. With 5 bases clipped from V and 6 bases from J, the junction kept 5 bases outside the gene matches. Here the CDR3 reads CASSTDRVDGYTF. CDR3 DNA: TGTGCCAGCAGCACGGACAGGGTAGATGGCTACACCTTC.

This chain connects TRBV5-1 to TRBJ2-1; D uncertain. The CDR3 runs 14 residues. Per the germline V gene, CDR1 is SGHRS and CDR2 is YFSETQ. Trimming shortened V by 0 bases and J by 4 bases, and 8 bases separated the two germline ends. For the CDR3, the DNA is TGCGCCAGCAGCTTGGCCGCAGGTTACAATGAGCAGTTCTTC. Translating gives CASSLAAGYNEQFF.

J is TRBJ2-2 and V is TRBV3-1 (or the pseudogene TRBV3-2); D gene uncertain. Germline values: CDR1 LGHDT, CDR2 YNNKEL (reference sequence). V lost 1 base and J 7 bases, leaving 10 bases between the germline ends. CDR3 size: 14 residues. The CDR3 nucleotides read TGTGCCAGCAGCCAAGCCGGCCCGGGCGGGGAGCTGTTTTTT. Residues: CASSQAGPGGELFF.

The V call is TRBV7-2, the J call TRBJ2-3; the D is unclear. The CDR3 is made up of 13 amino acids. V lost 3 bases and J lost 4, with 8 bases in between. Germline V gives CDR1 SGHTA, CDR2 FQGNSA. The CDR3 region has the DNA TGTGCCAGCAGCTTGATTAGCCCAGATACGCAGTATTTT. It yields the protein CASSLISPDTQYF.

The chain couples TRBV6-5 to TRBJ1-2; D is ambiguous. CDR3 size: 15 residues. V lost 5 bases and J 0 bases, leaving 13 bases between the germline ends. Germline V gene sequence: CDR1 MNHEY, CDR2 SVGAGI. CDR3 loop: CASSPRQLANYGYTF. The CDR3 DNA reads as TGTGCCAGCAGTCCCAGGCAGTTAGCTAACTATGGCTACACCTTC.

The chain employs TRBV6-1 and TRBJ1-6, with a possible D match to TRBD1 (6 bases). Trimming shortened V by 3 bases and J by 6 bases, and 12 bases separated the two germline ends. CDR1 and CDR2 from the germline V gene are MNHNS and SASEGT. This CDR3 is built from 15 residues. CDR3 DNA sequence: TGTGCCAGCAGTGAGCGCAGGGGCGGTAATTCACCCCTCCACTTT. It codes for CASSERRGGNSPLHF.

The chain employs TRBV14 and TRBJ2-3, with D uncertain. This CDR3 has 16 amino acids. Germline assignment: CDR1 SGHDN and CDR2 FVKESK. Trimming took 1 base from V and 5 from J, leaving 16 bases between them. The CDR3 is CASSQGGSPGKDTQYF. DNA for the CDR3: TGTGCCAGCAGCCAAGGGGGATCCCCTGGGAAAGATACGCAGTATTTT.

CDR3 bases: TGCGCCAGCAGCCAGGACCACGGGACTAGCAGCCAAGAGACCCAGTACTTC. It translates to CASSQDHGTSSQETQYF. The chain carries TRBV4-1 and TRBJ2-5; 9 bases align to TRBD2. Germline V gives CDR1 MGHRA, CDR2 YSYEKL. CDR3 length equals 17 residues. Germline trimming cut 3 bases from V and 1 base from J; bases unmatched to any gene: 9.

The chain is built from TRBV5-1 and TRBJ2-7; D perhaps matches TRBD1 (5 bases). The CDR3 has 15 amino acids. V was shortened by 1 base and J by 5 bases, with 16 bases between the two germline ends. Germline V lookup: CDR1 SGHRS, CDR2 YFSETQ. CDR3 region: CASSLLPGLRNEQYF. The DNA for the CDR3 is TGCGCCAGCAGCTTGCTTCCAGGGCTAAGGAACGAGCAGTACTTC.

The rearrangement uses TRBV7-6 and TRBJ2-2; D remains ambiguous. CDR3 length equals 14 residues. CDR1 and CDR2 (germline): SGHVS, FNYEAQ. V was shortened by 4 bases and J by 0 bases, with 6 bases between the two germline ends. CDR3 loop: CASSSNTNTGELFF. CDR3 DNA: TGTGCCAGCAGCTCTAACACGAACACCGGGGAGCTGTTTTTT.

The chain is built from TRBV5-1 and TRBJ2-1, with TRBD2 as a possible D gene (6 bases). The CDR3 has 15 amino acids. Germline CDR1 reads SGHRS; CDR2 reads YFSETQ. Trimming removed 0 bases at V and 6 bases at J, with 13 bases between. DNA for the CDR3: TGCGCCAGCAGCTTGGGGGACTGGGCTGCCAATGAGCAGTTCTTC. Translated: CASSLGDWAANEQFF.

This clone was seen just once. The rearrangement links TRBV10-3 to TRBJ1-1, with D maybe TRBD1 (5 bases). The germline CDR1 and CDR2 sequences are ENHRY and SYGVKD. The CDR3 is 15 amino acids. Deletions cut 4 bases from V and 4 bases from J, with 16 bases between. In nucleotides, the CDR3 is TGTGCCATCAGTGTCGGGGCCAGGGTGGGCACTGAAGCTTTCTTT. It is translated as CAISVGARVGTEAFF.

This sequence joins TRBV3-1 (or the pseudogene TRBV3-2) and TRBJ1-5; 8 nucleotides line up with TRBD1. This CDR3 is 20 amino acids long. CDR1 is LGHDT and CDR2 is YNNKEL in the germline V gene (reference sequence). The junction had 15 bases not matched to a gene; V was cut back by 2 bases and J by 0 bases. Written as DNA, the CDR3 is TGTGCCAGCAGCCAACCGACGAGGGACAGGCCCCTCTATAGCAATCAGCCCCAGCATTTT. Amino acid sequence: CASSQPTRDRPLYSNQPQHF.

The chain employs TRBV7-6 and TRBJ1-4; 7 bases are a match to TRBD1. Looked up from germline, CDR1 is SGHVS and CDR2 is FNYEAQ. The length of the CDR3 is 17 residues. With V trimmed by 5 bases and J by 7 bases, 16 bases remained unmatched. CDR3 sequence: CASSPRQPTGQVEKLFF. Written as DNA, the CDR3 is TGTGCCAGCAGCCCCCGACAGCCGACAGGGCAAGTTGAAAAACTGTTTTTT.